A single sample gave rise to the 8 T cell receptor beta chains below, sequenced in a study of blood T cell repertoires in COVID-19. The table came from immunoSEQ multiplex PCR; TCRdb's copy has only in-frame clones and leaves some out. Here the sample spans 100,000 to 150,000 clones, roughly 72% being singletons. The sample consisted of peripheral blood. The receptors shown here come from a man in his sixties with acute or convalescent COVID-19.

This clone showed up just a few times. The gene calls are TRBV19 and TRBJ1-5; a possible D gene is TRBD1 (6 bases). This CDR3 contains 15 residues. Germline CDR1 is LNHDA and CDR2 is SQIVND (reference sequence). The V end was cut by 5 bases, the J end by 1 base, with 12 bases between. In nucleotides, the CDR3 is TGTGCCAGTAGTGTACACCAGGGGAGCAATCAGCCCCAGCATTTT. As protein: CASSVHQGSNQPQHF.

J is TRBJ1-2 and V is TRBV7-9; perhaps TRBD1 as D (5 bases). V was clipped by 5 bases and J by 8 bases, with 12 bases between them. CDR1 and CDR2 (germline): SEHNR, FQNEAQ (reference sequence). This CDR3 has 12 amino acids. CDR3 residues: CASSPGLKGYTF. DNA of the CDR3: TGTGCCAGCAGCCCGGGACTAAAGGGCTACACCTTC.

This chain joins TRBV30 and TRBJ2-1, with D perhaps TRBD2 (7 bases). Germline CDR1 GTSNPN, CDR2 SVGIG (reference sequence). With 3 bases removed from V and 0 bases from J, the gap between germline ends came to 15 bases. The CDR3 runs 16 residues. The CDR3 DNA reads TGTGCCTGGAGGGCGGGGGCCCTAAGCTCCTACAATGAGCAGTTCTTC. Translation: CAWRAGALSSYNEQFF.

This chain connects TRBV7-9 to TRBJ2-5; D may be TRBD2 (7 bases). Trimming cost V 3 bases and J 3 bases, with 14 bases left between them. There are 15 residues in the CDR3. Germline V gene lookup returns CDR1 SEHNR and CDR2 FQNEAQ (reference sequence). The CDR3 loop reads CASSFRGGAEETQYF. The DNA of the CDR3 is TGTGCCAGCAGCTTCAGAGGGGGGGCCGAAGAGACCCAGTACTTC.

V gene TRBV25-1 combines with J gene TRBJ1-2; tentative D call: TRBD1 (6 bases). The CDR3 contains 16 residues. Germline V gives CDR1 MGHDK, CDR2 SYGVNS. V was pared by 4 bases and J by 0 bases, with 15 bases between. The CDR3 spells CASSASGTQTNYGYTF. CDR3 DNA: TGTGCCAGCAGTGCATCCGGGACACAGACTAACTATGGCTACACCTTC.

V is TRBV19 and J is TRBJ1-1; 11 bases are a match to TRBD1. CDR3 size: 18 residues. Trimming removed 5 bases from V and 2 bases from J; junction bases left unmatched: 13. The germline CDR1 and CDR2 sequences are LNHDA and SQIVND (reference sequence). The CDR3 DNA reads TGTGCCAGTAGTCTCACCCCCTGGACAGGGGGCAGTAACACTGAAGCTTTCTTT. Its translation: CASSLTPWTGGSNTEAFF.

The sample holds a few counts of this clone. The CDR3 spells CSGGPSGVYNEQFF. Here the CDR3 DNA reads TGCAGCGGAGGGCCTAGCGGGGTCTACAATGAGCAGTTCTTC. This chain joins TRBV29-1 and TRBJ2-1; 9 bases agree with TRBD2. This CDR3 contains 14 residues. V lost 7 bases to trimming and J lost 3 bases; unmatched junction nucleotides: 7. Germline V gene lookup returns CDR1 SQVTM and CDR2 ANQGSEA.

The gene calls are TRBV7-2 and TRBJ1-4, with D maybe TRBD1 (6 bases). CDR3 length equals 17 residues. In germline, CDR1 is SGHTA, CDR2 FQGNSA. V lost 6 bases, J lost 4 bases, and 21 bases lay in between. CDR3 sequence reads: CASSHPLRTEINEKLFF. The CDR3 DNA reads TGTGCCAGCAGTCATCCCCTTAGGACAGAGATTAATGAAAAACTGTTTTTT.